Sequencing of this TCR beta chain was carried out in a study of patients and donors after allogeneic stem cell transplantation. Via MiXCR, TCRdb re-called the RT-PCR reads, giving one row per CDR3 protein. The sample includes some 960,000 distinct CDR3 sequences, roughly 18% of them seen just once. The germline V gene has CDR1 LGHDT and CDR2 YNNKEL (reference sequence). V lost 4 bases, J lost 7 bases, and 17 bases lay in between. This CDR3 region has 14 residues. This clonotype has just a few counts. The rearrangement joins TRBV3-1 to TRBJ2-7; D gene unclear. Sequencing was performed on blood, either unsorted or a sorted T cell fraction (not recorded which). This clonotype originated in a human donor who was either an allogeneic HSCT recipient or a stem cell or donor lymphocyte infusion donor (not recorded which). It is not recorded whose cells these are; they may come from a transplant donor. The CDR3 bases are TGTGCCAGCAGCCTCAGGACGGCGGAGAGAGAGCAGTACTTC. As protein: CASSLRTAEREQYF.